The sequence of this TCR beta chain was determined in a study of T cells in Graves' hyperthyroidism and ophthalmopathy (dated by TCRdb to the late 2010s). General notes on the study: Peripheral blood was sampled at the time of initial diagnosis, prior to any treatment. After blood sampling, hyperthyroidism patients were treated with methimazole at a starting dose of 30 mg daily, and ophthalmopathy patients were treated with high-dose intravenous methylprednisolone. In several Graves' hyperthyroidism patients, the study also compared T-cell repertoires from thyroid tissue with T-cell repertoires from blood. The paper reports TCR Vbeta CDR3 sequencing of 135 peripheral blood samples: approximately 41 ophthalmopathy, fewer than 80 hyperthyroidism and approximately 17 progressor patients. The 95 to 100 discovery patients were divided at random into training and test sets in a 7:3 ratio. Prospective prediction of ophthalmopathy was tested in an independent validation cohort consisting of roughly 20 hyperthyroidism patients and over 15 patients who later progressed to ophthalmopathy. To identify TCR V-J signatures that set the groups apart, the researchers used a discovery cohort of 100 patients, made up of 40 to 45 with Graves' ophthalmopathy and some 58 with stable Graves' hyperthyroidism. On the study overall, not on this receptor specifically: No statistical method was used to set the sample size in advance, and investigators knew the group allocation. Most expanded thyroid clonotypes (frequency above 0.001) were also found in blood, which suggests that blood repertoires may mirror thyroid immune responses. Ophthalmopathy was separated from stable hyperthyroidism by a 13 V-J signature model, with roughly 88% sensitivity and roughly 81% specificity obtained in cross-validation and 80%/75% obtained in testing. In validation, the model predicted progression to ophthalmopathy a median of around 6.5 months before onset, with roughly 70% sensitivity and almost 75% specificity.

TCR beta CDR3 regions were amplified from RNA transcripts. A first-round RT-PCR of the TCR CDR3 used the HTBI primer set with the Qiagen OneStep RT-PCR kit. Libraries were constructed in a second round of multiplex PCR, after which size selection and purification were carried out. Paired-end sequencing of the libraries was performed with 100 bp reads on an Illumina HiSeq2000. Turning to the authors' computational methods: SOAPnuke was used to process the raw data, throwing out any read that contained adapters or uncalled bases, had a mean Phred below 15, or lacked an exact constant-primer or identifier match. COPE v1.2.5 was used to merge high-quality paired reads, and clonotypes were defined as unique nucleotide sequences. MiTCR v1.1 was used to align clonotypes to the IMGT TRBV, TRBD and TRBJ reference segments. Analysis was restricted to V-J combinations with a frequency above 0.0001, which covered just over 98% of repertoires. The TCS score was defined as F50 (clonal expansion) divided by E x V (chaos), with BLOSUM62-based TCRdist calculated between CDR3 peptides within each V-J. Welch's t-statistics and random forest reduced fewer than 600 V-J features to around 14, which were used in a naive Bayes classifier (R e1071). TCRdb handled the public reads itself, with Q25 trimming in fastp and clone calling in MiXCR, and kept productive beta chains. Identical CDR3 proteins give one entry, which carries the most common genes and DNA. The V and J calls reflect TCRdb's pipeline rather than the authors' work. The sample data list approximately 300,000 distinct CDR3 sequences, and roughly 19% of these were observed just once. The ten largest account for less than 40% of the sample.

This clonotype has ten or more counts. Which antigen it targets is not known. No qualities accompany the bases; no much larger clone lies one base away. For CDR1 and CDR2, the germline V gene (reference sequence) lists GTSNPN and SVGIG. V is pared back by 2 bases and J by 8 bases, with 9 bases lying between the germline termini. The CDR3 runs 12 amino acids, cysteine and phenylalanine included. The retained sequence is limited to the CDR3, 36 bases, with the frame set at the first base. Ophthalmopathy patients had moderately to severely active disease, Clinical Activity Score of at least 3, NOSPECS grade of at least 4, and duration under 3 months. Exclusion was applied to patients with uncontrolled infections, other autoimmune diseases, pregnancy or lactation. Diagnoses relied on clinical symptoms, serum thyroxine and TRAb, thyroid ultrasound and orbital computed tomography. Ficoll-Paque density gradient centrifugation was used to isolate PBMCs from 8.5 to 10 ml of fresh peripheral blood. Total RNA was extracted with Trizol reagent, and quality was checked on an Agilent 2100 Bioanalyzer.

The clonotype was recovered from a man aged 50-60 years with Graves' ophthalmopathy. This receptor chain uses TRBV30 and TRBJ1-4, with no confident D gene call. What was sequenced was blood. The CDR3 corresponds to CAWSPVGEKLFF. The nucleotide sequence reads as follows: TGTGCCTGGAGTCCGGTAGGGGAAAAACTGTTTTTT.